The present T cell receptor beta chain was sequenced within a study of T cells in Graves' hyperthyroidism and ophthalmopathy. Study at large: It was at initial diagnosis, before any treatment, that peripheral blood was collected.

Authors of the study amplified TCR beta CDR3 regions from RNA transcripts. First-round RT-PCR targeting the TCR CDR3 was performed with the HTBI primer set. TCRdb redid the calling of the multiplex PCR reads with MiXCR, one entry per CDR3 protein. Of 250,000 to 400,000 distinct CDR3 sequences listed, roughly an eighth are singletons. Investigators excluded patients with uncontrolled infection, other autoimmune disease, pregnancy or lactation. This CDR3 contains 15 residues. CDR1 and CDR2 from the germline V gene are SNHLY and FYNNEI. V lost 1 base to trimming and J lost 6 bases; unmatched junction nucleotides: 4.

The clonotype was recovered from a woman between 40 and 50 years old with Graves' ophthalmopathy. Sample: blood. V gene TRBV2 combines with J gene TRBJ1-5, with TRBD1 identical over 9 bases. In nucleotides, the CDR3 is TGTGCCAGCAGTGAAGGGGGGACAGGGAGTCAGCCCCAGCATTTT. This gives the protein CASSEGGTGSQPQHF. The whole variable domain, filled in from reference TRBV2 and TRBJ1-5, reads EPEVTQTPSHQVTQMGQEVILRCVPISNHLYFYWYRQILGQKVEFLVSFYNNEISEKSEIFDDQFSVERPDGSNFTLKIRSTKLEDSAMYFCASSEGGTGSQPQHFGDGTRLSIL.